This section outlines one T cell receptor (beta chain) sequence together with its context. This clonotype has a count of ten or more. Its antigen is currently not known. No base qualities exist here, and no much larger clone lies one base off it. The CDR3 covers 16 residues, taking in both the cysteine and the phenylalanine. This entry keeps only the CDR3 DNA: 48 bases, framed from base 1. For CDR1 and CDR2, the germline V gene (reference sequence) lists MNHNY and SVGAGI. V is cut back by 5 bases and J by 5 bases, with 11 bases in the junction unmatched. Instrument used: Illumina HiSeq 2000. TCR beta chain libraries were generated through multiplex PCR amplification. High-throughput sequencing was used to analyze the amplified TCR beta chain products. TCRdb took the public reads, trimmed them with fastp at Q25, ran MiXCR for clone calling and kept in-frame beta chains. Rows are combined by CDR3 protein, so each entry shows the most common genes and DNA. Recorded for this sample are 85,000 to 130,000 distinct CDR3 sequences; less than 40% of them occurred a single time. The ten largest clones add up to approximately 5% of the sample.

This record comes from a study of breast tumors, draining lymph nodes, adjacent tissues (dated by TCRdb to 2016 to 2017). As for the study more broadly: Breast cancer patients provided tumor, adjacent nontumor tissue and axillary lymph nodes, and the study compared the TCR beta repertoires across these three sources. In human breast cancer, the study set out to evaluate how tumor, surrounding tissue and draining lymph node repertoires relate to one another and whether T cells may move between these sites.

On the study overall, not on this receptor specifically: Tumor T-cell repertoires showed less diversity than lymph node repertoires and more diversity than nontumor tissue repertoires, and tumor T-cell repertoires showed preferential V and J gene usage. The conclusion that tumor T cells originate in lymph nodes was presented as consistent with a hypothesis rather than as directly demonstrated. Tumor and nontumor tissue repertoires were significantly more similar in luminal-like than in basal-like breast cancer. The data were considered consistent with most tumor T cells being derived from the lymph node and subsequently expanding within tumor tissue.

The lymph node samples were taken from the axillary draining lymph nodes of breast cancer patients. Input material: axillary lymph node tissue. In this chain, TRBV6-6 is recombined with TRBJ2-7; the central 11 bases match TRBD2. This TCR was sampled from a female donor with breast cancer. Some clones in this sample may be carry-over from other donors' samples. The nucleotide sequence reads TGTGCCAGCAGTCACTTCCTAGCGGGGGGTTTGGACGAGCAGTACTTC. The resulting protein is CASSHFLAGGLDEQYF.